The 21 T cell receptor beta chains below come from one sample, sequenced in a study of T cell responses to AZD1222 COVID-19 vaccine. Libraries were prepared by immunoSEQ multiplex PCR; TCRdb keeps only in-frame clonotypes and omits some of them. The profile shows 120,000 to 150,000 clones, 90% of them singletons. This specimen was peripheral blood, taken on day 0 of AZD1222 vaccination. The receptors derive from an adult in good health.

The chain combines TRBV15 with TRBJ1-5; D ambiguous. Germline values: CDR1 LNHNV, CDR2 YYDKDF (reference sequence). With 0 bases removed from V and 7 bases from J, the gap between germline ends came to 13 bases. There are 15 residues in the CDR3. This chain's CDR3 is CATSRDLQTEQPQHF. DNA for the CDR3: TGTGCCACCAGCAGAGATCTACAGACCGAGCAGCCCCAGCATTTT. The full variable domain, in which reference TRBV15 and TRBJ1-5 provide the parts outside the CDR3, is DAMVIQNPRYQVTQFGKPVTLSCSQTLNHNVMYWYQQKSSQAPKLLFHYYDKDFNNEADTPDNFQSRRPNTSFCFLDIRSPGLGDTAMYLCATSRDLQTEQPQHFGDGTRLSIL.

This clone was detected a few times. J is TRBJ2-7 and V is TRBV6-5; D remains unclear. CDR1 and CDR2 from the germline V gene are MNHEY and SVGAGI. Trimming left V 4 bases short and J 3 bases short, with 10 bases between. This CDR3 spans 13 amino acids. The chain's CDR3 is CASSFGPHYEQYF. CDR3 sequence (DNA): TGTGCCAGCAGTTTCGGACCCCACTACGAGCAGTACTTC.

The chain has TRBV5-1 and TRBJ1-1; 7 bases are a match to TRBD1. This CDR3 is built from 13 residues. The junction had 6 bases not matched to a gene; V was cut back by 6 bases and J by 4 bases. CDR1 SGHRS and CDR2 YFSETQ come from the germline V gene. The chain's CDR3 is CASKTGKGTEAFF. The CDR3 DNA reads TGCGCCAGCAAGACAGGGAAAGGCACTGAAGCTTTCTTT.

The chain uses TRBV4-3 and TRBJ2-1, with D possibly being TRBD2 (6 bases). V dropped 1 base and J dropped 0 bases, with 13 bases sitting between them. This CDR3 spans 17 amino acids. Germline assignment: CDR1 LGHNA and CDR2 YSLEER. The CDR3, as DNA: TGCGCCAGCAGCCAAGGATTCGGGACTGGCTCCTACAATGAGCAGTTCTTC. The encoded protein is CASSQGFGTGSYNEQFF.

The chain recombines TRBV6-5 with TRBJ2-1; the match to TRBD2 covers 9 bases. Germline V gene sequence: CDR1 MNHEY, CDR2 SVGAGI. V shed 6 bases and J 4 bases; nucleotides not matched to a gene: 7. The CDR3 is 15 amino acids. In DNA form, the CDR3 reads TGTGCCAGCAGGCCGAGGACTAGCGTATACAATGAGCAGTTCTTC. Its protein product is CASRPRTSVYNEQFF.

The chain carries TRBV27 and TRBJ2-3, with 8 positions matching TRBD2. Per germline, CDR1 MNHEY and CDR2 SMNVEV (reference sequence). This CDR3 is built from 16 residues. The V and J ends lost 1 base and 0 bases, in that order; junction bases with no gene match: 3. The CDR3 loop reads CASSLLQRGSTDTQYF. The CDR3 bases are TGTGCCAGCAGTTTATTACAGCGGGGGAGCACAGATACGCAGTATTTT.

The chain employs TRBV5-4 and TRBJ1-2, with a weak D call TRBD1 (6 bases). This CDR3 contains 14 residues. The germline V gene encodes CDR1 SGHNT and CDR2 YYREEE (reference sequence). Trimming cost V 4 bases and J 1 base, with 11 bases left between them. The CDR3 is CASSPRTDNYGYTF. The CDR3, as DNA: TGTGCCAGCAGCCCCAGGACAGATAACTATGGCTACACCTTC.

This rearrangement joins TRBV6-2 or TRBV6-3 to TRBJ2-2, with TRBD2 identical over 13 bases. The CDR3 loop spans 20 amino acids. Germline V gene lookup returns CDR1 MNHEY and CDR2 SVGEGT. The junction had 9 bases not matched to a gene; V was cut back by 2 bases and J by 0 bases. CDR3: CASSYLLAGGGDPNTGELFF. CDR3 DNA: TGTGCCAGCAGTTACCTACTAGCGGGAGGGGGGGATCCGAACACCGGGGAGCTGTTTTTT.

This chain connects TRBV19 to TRBJ1-2; D ambiguous. Germline V lookup: CDR1 LNHDA, CDR2 SQIVND (reference sequence). This CDR3 is built from 12 residues. Trimming stripped 7 bases from V and 4 bases from J, with 10 bases between. CDR3 coding DNA: TGTGCCAGTAATCGGGGAAGCTATGGCTACACCTTC. This translates into CASNRGSYGYTF.

This sequence joins TRBV3-1 (or the pseudogene TRBV3-2) and TRBJ1-1; the match to TRBD1 covers 11 bases. Germline V gene sequence: CDR1 LGHDT, CDR2 YNNKEL (reference sequence). CDR3 size: 16 residues. Germline trimming cut 1 base from V and 4 bases from J; bases unmatched to any gene: 5. CDR3 region: CASSQAAGQGGTEAFF. CDR3 sequence (DNA): TGTGCCAGCAGCCAAGCGGCGGGACAGGGGGGCACTGAAGCTTTCTTT.

This chain links TRBV4-1 with TRBJ2-7; 7 bases agree with TRBD2. V gave up 4 bases and J gave up 0 bases; unmatched junction bases: 12. The CDR3 contains 17 residues. Germline CDR1 and CDR2: MGHRA and YSYEKL. The CDR3 spells CASSRLHSGSSSYEQYF. The CDR3 DNA reads TGCGCCAGCAGCCGCCTACATAGCGGGTCAAGCTCCTACGAGCAGTACTTC.

The table lists this clone with a count of one. The gene calls are TRBV7-8 and TRBJ2-3, with TRBD2 as a possible D gene (5 bases). V gave up 1 base and J gave up 4 bases, with 15 bases separating them. The CDR3 is 16 amino acids. Germline-derived CDR1 and CDR2 are SGHVS and FQNEAQ. CDR3 residues: CASSLVLVGAADTQYF. The CDR3 DNA sequence: TGTGCCAGCAGCTTAGTACTTGTGGGAGCGGCAGATACGCAGTATTTT.

This CDR3 is CASSLGVPTNEKLFF. As DNA, the CDR3 is TGCGCCAGCAGCTTGGGGGTCCCAACTAATGAAAAACTGTTTTTT. This chain uses TRBV5-1 with TRBJ1-4; D gene uncertain. The V end was cut by 0 bases, the J end by 0 bases, with 6 bases between. Germline CDR1 is SGHRS and CDR2 is YFSETQ. This CDR3 comprises 15 residues.

V usage is TRBV18 and J usage is TRBJ1-2; no clear D gene. This CDR3 has 13 amino acids. V lost 1 base and J 6 bases, leaving 9 bases between the germline ends. Germline V gives CDR1 KGHSH, CDR2 LQKENI. CDR3 in amino acids: CASSPLDRDGYTF. The CDR3 DNA reads TGTGCCAGCTCACCACTGGATCGGGATGGCTACACCTTC. The entire variable domain, with the rest obtained from reference TRBV18 and TRBJ1-2, is as follows: NAGVMQNPRHLVRRRGQEARLRCSPMKGHSHVYWYRQLPEEGLKFMVYLQKENIIDESGMPKERFSAEFPKEGPSILRIQQVVRGDSAAYFCASSPLDRDGYTFGSGTRLTVV.

This rearrangement joins TRBV27 to TRBJ2-3, with 11 bases aligning to TRBD2. Losses at the gene ends were 0 bases for V and 6 bases for J; bases not matched to a gene: 2. Germline V lookup: CDR1 MNHEY, CDR2 SMNVEV (reference sequence). There are 15 residues in the CDR3. The CDR3 region is CASSLSSSGGDTQYF. DNA of the CDR3: TGTGCCAGCAGTTTATCGTCTAGCGGGGGGGATACGCAGTATTTT.

The chain has TRBV24-1 and TRBJ2-7; no clear D. V lost 3 bases to trimming and J lost 2 bases, with 10 bases between them. Germline CDR1 reads KGHDR; CDR2 reads SFDVKD. The CDR3 spans 14 residues. This chain's CDR3 is CATSDPGLPYEQYF. The CDR3 DNA reads as TGTGCCACCAGTGATCCGGGTCTCCCCTACGAGCAGTACTTC.

V usage is TRBV5-6 and J usage is TRBJ1-1; D possibly corresponds to TRBD1 (5 bases). The V end was cut by 1 base, the J end by 5 bases, with 9 bases between. The CDR3 contains 13 residues. CDR1 and CDR2 (germline): SGHDT, YYEEEE. The CDR3 coding sequence is TGTGCCAGCAGCTTGCAGGGAATGACTGAAGCTTTCTTT. It is translated as CASSLQGMTEAFF.

The chain couples TRBV18 to TRBJ1-4, with TRBD1 identical over 8 bases. Trimming removed 8 bases from V and 8 bases from J; junction bases left unmatched: 19. The CDR3 runs to 17 residues. Looked up from germline, CDR1 is KGHSH and CDR2 is LQKENI. As DNA, the CDR3 is TGTGCCAGCACCAGAATTACGGGACAGGCCACCGGCGAAAAACTGTTTTTT. Protein product: CASTRITGQATGEKLFF.

In this sample, this clone turned up a few times. The chain combines TRBV7-8 with TRBJ1-2; a possible D gene is TRBD1 (5 bases). From germline, CDR1 is SGHVS and CDR2 FQNEAQ. The CDR3 runs 13 residues. The V end lost 1 base, the J end lost 10 bases, and 13 bases lay between the germline ends. This CDR3 is CASSLVRGDYYTF. CDR3 DNA sequence: TGTGCCAGCAGCTTAGTCAGAGGGGACTACTACACCTTC.

The chain recombines TRBV4-2 with TRBJ2-1; D is ambiguous. Germline loops: CDR1 LGHNA, CDR2 YNFKEQ. CDR3 size: 16 residues. Trimming pared 6 bases from V and 8 bases from J, leaving 23 bases between. The CDR3 sequence is CASSPTPRGRGDEQFF. For the CDR3, the DNA is TGTGCCAGCAGTCCTACTCCCCGTGGCCGAGGCGATGAGCAGTTCTTC.

J is TRBJ1-1 and V is TRBV7-9; D is ambiguous. CDR3 length: 15 residues. Germline V gene data show CDR1 as SEHNR and CDR2 as FQNEAQ (reference sequence). Trimming left V 5 bases short and J 1 base short, with 14 bases between. CDR3 in amino acids: CASSPPGPKNTEAFF. The CDR3 bases are TGTGCCAGCAGCCCTCCTGGACCCAAGAACACTGAAGCTTTCTTT.